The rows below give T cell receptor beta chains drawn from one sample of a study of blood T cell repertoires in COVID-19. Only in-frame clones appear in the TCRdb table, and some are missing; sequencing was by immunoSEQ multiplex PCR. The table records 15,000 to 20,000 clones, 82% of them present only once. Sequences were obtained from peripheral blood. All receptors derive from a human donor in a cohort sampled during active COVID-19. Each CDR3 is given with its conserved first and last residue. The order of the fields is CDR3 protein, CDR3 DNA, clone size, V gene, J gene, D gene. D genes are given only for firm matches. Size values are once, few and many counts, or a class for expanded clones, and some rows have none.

cdr3_aa: CASSEPTEREAFF; cdr3_nt: TGTGCCAGCAGTGAACCCACAGAGAGAGAAGCTTTCTTT; clone_size: NA; v_call: TRBV25-1; j_call: TRBJ1-1; d_call: NA
cdr3_aa: CSVDLLRGGQTYF; cdr3_nt: TGCAGCGTCGACCTCCTAAGGGGGGGACAAACGTATTTT; clone_size: NA; v_call: TRBV29-1; j_call: TRBJ2-3; d_call: NA
cdr3_aa: CASSEGDSYYIYSNQPQHF; cdr3_nt: TGCGCCAGCAGTGAGGGGGACAGCTATTACATTTATAGCAATCAGCCCCAGCATTTT; clone_size: NA; v_call: TRBV10-1; j_call: TRBJ1-5; d_call: TRBD1
cdr3_aa: CASSLGRTVGETQYF; cdr3_nt: TGTGCTAGCAGCTTAGGGAGGACGGTGGGGGAGACCCAGTACTTC; clone_size: NA; v_call: TRBV7-7; j_call: TRBJ2-5; d_call: NA
cdr3_aa: CASSPVEGALPETQYF; cdr3_nt: TGTGCCAGCAGCCCGGTTGAGGGGGCCCTTCCGGAGACCCAGTACTTC; clone_size: NA; v_call: TRBV3-1/TRBV3-2; j_call: TRBJ2-5; d_call: TRBD1
cdr3_aa: CASSLGLGNTDTQYF; cdr3_nt: TGTGCCAGCAGCTTGGGACTAGGAAACACAGATACGCAGTATTTT; clone_size: NA; v_call: TRBV7-3; j_call: TRBJ2-3; d_call: TRBD2
cdr3_aa: CATSSNSGANVLTF; cdr3_nt: TGTGCCACCAGTTCTAACTCTGGGGCCAACGTCCTGACTTTC; clone_size: NA; v_call: TRBV24-1; j_call: TRBJ2-6; d_call: NA
cdr3_aa: CASSVGNGGGDQETQYF; cdr3_nt: TGTGCCAGCAGCGTAGGGAATGGGGGAGGGGACCAAGAGACCCAGTACTTC; clone_size: NA; v_call: TRBV9; j_call: TRBJ2-5; d_call: TRBD2
cdr3_aa: CASSYLGRREAFF; cdr3_nt: TGTGCCAGCAGTTACCTGGGCAGGCGTGAAGCTTTCTTT; clone_size: NA; v_call: TRBV6-2/TRBV6-3; j_call: TRBJ1-1; d_call: NA
cdr3_aa: CASRPGTSGETQYF; cdr3_nt: TGTGCCAGCAGGCCCGGGACTAGCGGGGAGACCCAGTACTTC; clone_size: NA; v_call: TRBV28; j_call: TRBJ2-5; d_call: TRBD2
cdr3_aa: CASSSSTGPYNEQFF; cdr3_nt: TGTGCCAGCAGCTCCTCGACAGGTCCCTACAATGAGCAGTTCTTC; clone_size: NA; v_call: TRBV6-5; j_call: TRBJ2-1; d_call: NA
cdr3_aa: CASSRPAGYEQYF; cdr3_nt: TGTGCCAGCAGCCGGCCCGCGGGGTACGAGCAGTACTTC; clone_size: NA; v_call: TRBV7-9; j_call: TRBJ2-7; d_call: NA
cdr3_aa: CASSEALNSPLHF; cdr3_nt: TGTGCCAGCAGTGAAGCTCTTAATTCACCCCTCCACTTT; clone_size: NA; v_call: TRBV6-1; j_call: TRBJ1-6; d_call: NA
cdr3_aa: CASRDRGQYEQYF; cdr3_nt: TGTGCCAGCAGAGACAGGGGGCAATACGAGCAGTACTTC; clone_size: NA; v_call: TRBV6-6; j_call: TRBJ2-7; d_call: TRBD1
cdr3_aa: CASSGTGGAGANVLTF; cdr3_nt: TGTGCCAGCAGTGGGACAGGGGGCGCTGGGGCCAACGTCCTGACTTTC; clone_size: large; v_call: TRBV6-4; j_call: TRBJ2-6; d_call: TRBD1
cdr3_aa: CASSQLTGSPDTQYF; cdr3_nt: TGCGCCAGCAGCCAACTCACAGGGTCTCCAGATACGCAGTATTTT; clone_size: few; v_call: TRBV4-3; j_call: TRBJ2-3; d_call: NA
cdr3_aa: CASSGSDRAHSGNTIYF; cdr3_nt: TGTGCCAGCAGTGGATCGGACAGGGCACACTCTGGAAACACCATATATTTT; clone_size: NA; v_call: TRBV6-6; j_call: TRBJ1-3; d_call: TRBD1
cdr3_aa: CASTRQGEPQHF; cdr3_nt: TGTGCCAGCACCCGACAGGGCGAGCCCCAGCATTTT; clone_size: NA; v_call: TRBV6-5; j_call: TRBJ1-5; d_call: TRBD1
cdr3_aa: CASSQESRGPGNTIYF; cdr3_nt: TGCGCCAGCAGCCAAGAATCCAGGGGGCCTGGAAACACCATATATTTT; clone_size: NA; v_call: TRBV4-3; j_call: TRBJ1-3; d_call: TRBD1
cdr3_aa: CASSIVGGNTEAFF; cdr3_nt: TGTGCCAGTAGTATTGTGGGGGGGAACACTGAAGCTTTCTTT; clone_size: NA; v_call: TRBV19; j_call: TRBJ1-1; d_call: NA
cdr3_aa: CASSETLRSYNSPLHF; cdr3_nt: TGTGCCAGCAGCGAGACACTTCGTTCCTATAATTCACCCCTCCACTTT; clone_size: NA; v_call: TRBV27; j_call: TRBJ1-6; d_call: NA
cdr3_aa: CATSSGGSGNTEAFF; cdr3_nt: TGTGCCACCAGCAGCGGAGGGTCCGGGAACACTGAAGCTTTCTTT; clone_size: NA; v_call: TRBV15; j_call: TRBJ1-1; d_call: NA
cdr3_aa: CASSEVNRNGYTF; cdr3_nt: TGTGCCAGCAGTGAAGTAAACAGGAACGGCTACACCTTC; clone_size: NA; v_call: TRBV6-1; j_call: TRBJ1-2; d_call: NA
cdr3_aa: CASSLWDRGLNF; cdr3_nt: TGTGCCAGCAGCCTCTGGGACAGGGGGCTCAACTTC; clone_size: NA; v_call: TRBV7-8; j_call: TRBJ2-5; d_call: TRBD1
cdr3_aa: CASSPPGTAYGYTF; cdr3_nt: TGTGCCAGCAGCCCGCCCGGGACTGCTTATGGCTACACCTTC; clone_size: NA; v_call: TRBV7-9; j_call: TRBJ1-2; d_call: NA
cdr3_aa: CASSRQGTGEQYF; cdr3_nt: TGTGCCAGCAGCCGACAGGGGACGGGCGAGCAGTACTTC; clone_size: medium-sized; v_call: TRBV3-1/TRBV3-2; j_call: TRBJ2-7; d_call: TRBD1